This T cell receptor beta chain was identified during a study of T cell changes during pregnancy in multiple sclerosis (dated by TCRdb to the late 2010s). Concerning the study at large: The study examined how the T cell repertoire changed over the course of pregnancy in women with multiple sclerosis.

Library preparation used the immunoSEQ multiplex PCR assay. In TCRdb, the immuneACCESS table is reduced to in-frame sequences with V and J assigned. These tables do not hold every clone; where another copy was compared, an unresolved V gene accounts for under half, and the others remain unexplained. This sample holds 33,000 or so clones; nearly 95% were observed only once. The ten largest clones take up 0.43% of the sample. As regards this clone: Its binding antigen is unknown. No clone much larger than this one lies a single base away; base qualities are absent.

For this chain, trimming is 4 bases at the V end and 4 bases at the J end, and the number of junction bases without a gene match is 0. Looking up the germline V gene yields CDR1 SNHLY and CDR2 FYNNEI. The cysteine opens and the phenylalanine closes a CDR3 of 14 amino acids. Only CDR3 DNA is held: 42 bases, read in frame from base 1. The chain is encoded by TRBV2 joined to TRBJ2-1; the junction holds 11 bases that match TRBD2. This material consisted of CD4+ T cells from peripheral blood mononuclear cells, taken in the third trimester of pregnancy. This clonotype originated in a female donor in good health, enrolled as a control in a pregnancy study. The CDR3 protein sequence reads: CASSGLAGYNEQFF. The DNA is TGTGCCAGCAGTGGACTAGCGGGATACAATGAGCAGTTCTTC.